Detailed here is one T cell receptor (beta chain). The sample is drawn from a study of shared clonotypes between healthy human individuals. This CDR3 spans 14 amino acids. V lost 5 bases and J 2 bases, leaving 10 bases between the germline ends. Germline V gene data show CDR1 as SGHTA and CDR2 as FQGNSA. Libraries were prepared by immunoSEQ multiplex PCR; TCRdb keeps only in-frame clonotypes and omits some of them. The repertoire holds about 1.1 million clones, with roughly 77% as singletons. The clonotype was recovered from a man between 18 and 35 years old in good health. Some clones in this sample may be carry-over from other donors' samples. The sample comprised memory CD4+ T cells from PBMCs. Subset noted: CD45RA-negative fraction. This chain joins TRBV7-2 and TRBJ1-3; D is unclear. CDR3 nucleotide sequence: TGTGCCAGCAGCGATAGGACGGCTGGAAACACCATATATTTT. Translating gives CASSDRTAGNTIYF.